The clone carrying this TCR beta chain was observed once. The target antigen is unknown. The CDR3 is 13 amino acids. Trimming stripped 3 bases from V and 5 bases from J, with 9 bases between. Germline V CDR1 and CDR2: LGHDT, YNNKEL (reference sequence). The data were obtained in a study of T cell responses to AZD1222 COVID-19 vaccine. Study-level results: Clonal diversity was possibly underestimated, and white British individuals and females predominated among donors.

Assay: immunoSEQ multiplex PCR; the TCRdb copy retains only in-frame clones and omits some. The profile shows tens of thousands of clones, 86% of them singletons. The sequenced sample was peripheral blood, obtained on day 0 of AZD1222 vaccination. This TCR was recovered from an adult in good health. The V call is TRBV3-1 (or the pseudogene TRBV3-2), the J call TRBJ2-3; unclear D gene. The CDR3 protein is CASSQGRGDTQYF. Here the CDR3 DNA reads TGTGCCAGCAGCCAGGGCAGAGGAGATACGCAGTATTTT.